This entry describes one TCR beta chain. The ends were cut back, 2 bases at V and 2 bases at J, with 13 bases in the middle. The germline CDR1 and CDR2 sequences are MNHNS and SASEGT. The CDR3 spans 15 residues. Patients of the Seattle cohort, enrolled during active infection, were followed longitudinally. Assay: immunoSEQ multiplex PCR; the TCRdb copy retains only in-frame clones and omits some. Of a few hundred thousand clones listed, 70% to 90% are singletons. The data were taken from a study of blood T cell repertoires in COVID-19. This chain connects TRBV6-1 to TRBJ2-7; TRBD1 might be the D (6 bases). The TCR was taken from a man aged 50 or older with COVID-19, enrolled during active disease. The source material was peripheral blood. This CDR3 reads CASSERQGLPYEQYF. CDR3 DNA: TGTGCCAGCAGTGAACGCCAGGGGCTCCCCTACGAGCAGTACTTC.